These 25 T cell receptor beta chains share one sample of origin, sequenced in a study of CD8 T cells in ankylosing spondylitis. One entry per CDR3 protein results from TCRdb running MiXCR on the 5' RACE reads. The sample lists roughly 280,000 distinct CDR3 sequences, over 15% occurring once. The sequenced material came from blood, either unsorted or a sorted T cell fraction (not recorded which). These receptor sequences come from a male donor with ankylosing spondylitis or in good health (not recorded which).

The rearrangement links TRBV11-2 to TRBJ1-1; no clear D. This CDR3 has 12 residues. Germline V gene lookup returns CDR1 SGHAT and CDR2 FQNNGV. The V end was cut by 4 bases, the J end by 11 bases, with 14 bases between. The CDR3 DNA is TGTGCCAGCAGCTCCCTAGGGAGGAGGGCTTTCTTT. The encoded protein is CASSSLGRRAFF.

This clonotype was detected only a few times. The CDR3 DNA reads as TGCGCCAGCAGCTTGGGGGGAAGCGGGTCCTACAATGAGCAGTTCTTC. Translated: CASSLGGSGSYNEQFF. The V and J genes are TRBV5-1 and TRBJ2-1; tentative D call: TRBD2 (6 bases). The V and J ends lost 0 bases and 1 base respectively, with 11 bases between them. CDR3 size: 16 residues. In germline, CDR1 is SGHRS, CDR2 YFSETQ.

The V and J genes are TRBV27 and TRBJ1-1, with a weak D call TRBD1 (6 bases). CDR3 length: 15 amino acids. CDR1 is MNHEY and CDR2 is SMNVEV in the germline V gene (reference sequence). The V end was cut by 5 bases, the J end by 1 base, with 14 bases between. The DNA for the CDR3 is TGTGCCAGCAGTCCCCACGGGACACCGAACACTGAAGCTTTCTTT. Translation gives CASSPHGTPNTEAFF.

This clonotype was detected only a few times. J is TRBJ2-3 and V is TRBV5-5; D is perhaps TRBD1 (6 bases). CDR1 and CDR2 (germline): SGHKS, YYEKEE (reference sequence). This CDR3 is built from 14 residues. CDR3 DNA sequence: TGTGCGACCCAAACCGGGACACCCACAGATACGCAGTATTTT. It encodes CATQTGTPTDTQYF.

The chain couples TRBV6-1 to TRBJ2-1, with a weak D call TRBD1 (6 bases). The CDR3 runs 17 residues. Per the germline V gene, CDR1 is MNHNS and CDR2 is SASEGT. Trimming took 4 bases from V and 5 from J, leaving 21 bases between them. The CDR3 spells CASSGIRGSSWDNEQFF. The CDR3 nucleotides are TGTGCCAGCAGTGGTATCAGGGGCTCCTCGTGGGACAATGAGCAGTTCTTC.

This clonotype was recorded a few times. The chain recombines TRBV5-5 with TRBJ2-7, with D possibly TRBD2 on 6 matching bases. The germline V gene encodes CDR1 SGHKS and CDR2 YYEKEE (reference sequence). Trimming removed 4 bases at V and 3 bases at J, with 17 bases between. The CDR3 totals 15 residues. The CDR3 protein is CASSLTGTEGYEQYV. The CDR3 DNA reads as TGTGCCAGCAGCCTAACCGGGACTGAAGGCTACGAGCAGTACGTC.

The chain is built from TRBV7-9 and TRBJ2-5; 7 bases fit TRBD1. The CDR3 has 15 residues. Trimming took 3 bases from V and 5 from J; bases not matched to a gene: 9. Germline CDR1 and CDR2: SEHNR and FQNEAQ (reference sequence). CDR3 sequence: CASSFHRQGRETQYF. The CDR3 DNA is TGTGCCAGCAGCTTCCACCGACAGGGCCGGGAGACCCAGTACTTC.

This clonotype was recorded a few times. The CDR3 protein is CASSLVTSGRVTETQYF. The CDR3 DNA sequence: TGTGCCAGCAGCTTGGTGACTAGCGGGAGAGTCACGGAGACCCAGTACTTC. The V gene is TRBV5-6, the J gene TRBJ2-5, with 12 bases identical to TRBD2. The V and J ends lost 0 bases and 5 bases, in that order; junction bases with no gene match: 8. The CDR3 sequence is 17 residues long. Per the germline V gene, CDR1 is SGHDT and CDR2 is YYEEEE.

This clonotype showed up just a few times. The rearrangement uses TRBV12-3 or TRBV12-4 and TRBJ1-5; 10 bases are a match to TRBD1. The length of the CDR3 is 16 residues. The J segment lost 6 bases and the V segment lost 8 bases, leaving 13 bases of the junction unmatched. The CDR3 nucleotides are TGTGCCAGCGGAAGGGATTCTGGACAGGGGGGTCAGCCCCAGCATTTT. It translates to CASGRDSGQGGQPQHF.

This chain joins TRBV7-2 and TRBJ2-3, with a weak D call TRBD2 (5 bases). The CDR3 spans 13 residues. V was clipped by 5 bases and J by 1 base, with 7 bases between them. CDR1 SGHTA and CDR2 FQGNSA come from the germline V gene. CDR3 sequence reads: CASSQLGTDTQYF. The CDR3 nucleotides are TGTGCCAGCAGCCAACTAGGCACAGATACGCAGTATTTT. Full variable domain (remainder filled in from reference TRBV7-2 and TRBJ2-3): GAGVSQSPSNKVTEKGKDVELRCDPISGHTALYWYRQSLGQGLEFLIYFQGNSAPDKSGLPSDRFSAERTGGSVSTLTIQRTQQEDSAVYLCASSQLGTDTQYFGPGTRLTVL.

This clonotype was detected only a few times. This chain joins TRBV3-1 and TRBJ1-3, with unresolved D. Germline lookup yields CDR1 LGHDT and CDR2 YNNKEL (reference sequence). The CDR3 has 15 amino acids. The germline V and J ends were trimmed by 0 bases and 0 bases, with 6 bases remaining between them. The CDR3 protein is CASSQDRNSGNTIYF. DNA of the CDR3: TGTGCCAGCAGCCAAGATAGGAACTCTGGAAACACCATATATTTT.

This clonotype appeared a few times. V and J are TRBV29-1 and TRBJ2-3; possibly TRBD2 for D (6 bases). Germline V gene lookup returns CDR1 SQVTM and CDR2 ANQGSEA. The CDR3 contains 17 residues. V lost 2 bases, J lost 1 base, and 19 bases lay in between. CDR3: CSVEIRTNKIGTDTQYF. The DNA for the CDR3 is TGCAGCGTTGAAATTAGGACTAACAAAATAGGCACAGATACGCAGTATTTT.

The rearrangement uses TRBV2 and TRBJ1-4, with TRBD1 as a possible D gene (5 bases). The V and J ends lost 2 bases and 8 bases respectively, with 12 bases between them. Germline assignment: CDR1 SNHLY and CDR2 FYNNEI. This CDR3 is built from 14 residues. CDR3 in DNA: TGTGCCAGCAGTGAACGAGGGGCTGGGGAAAAACTGTTTTTT. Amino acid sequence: CASSERGAGEKLFF.

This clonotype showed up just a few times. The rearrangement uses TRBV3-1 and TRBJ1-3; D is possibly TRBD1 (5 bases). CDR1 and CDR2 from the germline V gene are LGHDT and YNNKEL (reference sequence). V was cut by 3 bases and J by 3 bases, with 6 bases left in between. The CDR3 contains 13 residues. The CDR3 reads CASSQDIGNTIYF. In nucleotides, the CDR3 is TGTGCCAGCAGCCAGGACATTGGAAACACCATATATTTT.

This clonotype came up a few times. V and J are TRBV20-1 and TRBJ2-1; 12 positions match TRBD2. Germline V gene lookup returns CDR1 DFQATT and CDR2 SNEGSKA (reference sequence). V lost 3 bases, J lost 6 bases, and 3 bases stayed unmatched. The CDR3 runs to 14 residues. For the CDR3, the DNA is TGCAGTGCTAGGACTAGCGGGAGTGTCAATGAGCAGTTCTTC. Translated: CSARTSGSVNEQFF.

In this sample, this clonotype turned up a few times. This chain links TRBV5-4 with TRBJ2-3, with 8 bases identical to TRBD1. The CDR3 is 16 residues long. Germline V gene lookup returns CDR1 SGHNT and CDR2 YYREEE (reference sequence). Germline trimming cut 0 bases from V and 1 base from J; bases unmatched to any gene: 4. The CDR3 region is CASSLGTGLGTDTQYF. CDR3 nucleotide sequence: TGTGCCAGCAGCTTGGGGACAGGGCTAGGCACAGATACGCAGTATTTT.

The CDR3 loop reads CASSKDGDRGQINSGANVLTF. CDR3 bases: TGTGCCAGCAGCAAAGATGGAGACAGGGGGCAAATAAACTCTGGGGCCAACGTCCTGACTTTC. The V and J genes are TRBV21-1 and TRBJ2-6; TRBD1 is taken as the D call from the table, unchecked against the DNA. TRBV21-1 is annotated as a pseudogene. CDR3 length: 21 amino acids.

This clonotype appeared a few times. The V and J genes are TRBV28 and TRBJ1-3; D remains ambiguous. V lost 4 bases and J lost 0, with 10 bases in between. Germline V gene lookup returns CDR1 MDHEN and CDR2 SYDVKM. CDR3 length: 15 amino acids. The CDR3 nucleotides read TGTGCCAGCAGTTATCCGGGCCCCTCTGGAAACACCATATATTTT. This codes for CASSYPGPSGNTIYF.

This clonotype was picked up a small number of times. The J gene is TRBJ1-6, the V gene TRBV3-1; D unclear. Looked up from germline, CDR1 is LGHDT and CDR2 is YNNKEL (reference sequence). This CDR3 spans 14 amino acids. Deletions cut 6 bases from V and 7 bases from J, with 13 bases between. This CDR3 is CASRQTQPNSPLHF. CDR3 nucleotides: TGTGCCAGCAGACAGACACAGCCGAATTCACCCCTCCACTTT.

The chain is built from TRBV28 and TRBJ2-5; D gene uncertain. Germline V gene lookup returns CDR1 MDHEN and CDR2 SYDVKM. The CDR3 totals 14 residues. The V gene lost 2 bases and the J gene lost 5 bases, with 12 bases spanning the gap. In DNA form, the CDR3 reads TGTGCCAGCAGTTTAACCCTTACGAGCGAGACCCAGTACTTC. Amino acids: CASSLTLTSETQYF.

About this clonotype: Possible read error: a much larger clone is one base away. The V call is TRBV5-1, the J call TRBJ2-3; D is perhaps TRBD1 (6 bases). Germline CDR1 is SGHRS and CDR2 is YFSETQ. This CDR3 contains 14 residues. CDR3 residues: CASSLARGADTRYF. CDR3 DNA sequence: TGCGCCAGCAGCTTGGCCAGGGGAGCGGATACGCGGTATTTT.

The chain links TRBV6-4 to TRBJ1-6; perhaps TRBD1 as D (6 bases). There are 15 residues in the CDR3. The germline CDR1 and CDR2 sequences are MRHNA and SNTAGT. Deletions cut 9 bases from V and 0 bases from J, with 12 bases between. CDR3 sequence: CASHRDSSYNSPLHF. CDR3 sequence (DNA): TGTGCCAGTCACAGGGATAGCTCCTATAATTCACCCCTCCACTTT.

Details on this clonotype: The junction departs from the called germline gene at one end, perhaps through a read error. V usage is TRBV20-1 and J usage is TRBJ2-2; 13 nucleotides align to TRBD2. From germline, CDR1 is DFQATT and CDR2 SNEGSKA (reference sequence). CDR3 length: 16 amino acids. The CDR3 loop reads CSARGRLAGGTGELFF. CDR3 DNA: TGCAGTGCCAGAGGGAGACTAGCGGGAGGCACCGGGGAGCTGTTTTTT.

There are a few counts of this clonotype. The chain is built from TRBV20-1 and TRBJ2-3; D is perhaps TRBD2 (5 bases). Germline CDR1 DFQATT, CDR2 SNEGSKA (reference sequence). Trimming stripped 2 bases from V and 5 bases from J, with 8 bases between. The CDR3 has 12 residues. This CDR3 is CSARRGGDTQYF. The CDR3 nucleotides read TGCAGTGCTAGAAGAGGAGGAGATACGCAGTATTTT.

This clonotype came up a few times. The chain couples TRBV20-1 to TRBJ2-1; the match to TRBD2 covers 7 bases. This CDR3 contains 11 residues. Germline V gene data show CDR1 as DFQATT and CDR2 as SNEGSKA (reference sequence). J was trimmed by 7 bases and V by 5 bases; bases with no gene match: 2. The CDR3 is CSAPGGNEQFF. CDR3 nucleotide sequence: TGCAGTGCTCCCGGGGGGAATGAGCAGTTCTTC.